A single sample is the source of the 22 T cell receptor beta chains below, sequenced in a study of cytomegalovirus exposure and HLA in healthy donors. PCR used 60 Vbeta primers and 13 Jbeta primers. Method: immunoSEQ multiplex PCR; TCRdb's copy keeps in-frame clones and lacks some. There are 120,000 or so clones in the sample; around three quarters occur only once, and more than 1% lies in the top ten. Sequencing was carried out using PBMCs. The receptors here all came from a female donor in good health and CMV-seronegative.

In DNA, the CDR3 is TGTGCCAGCAGTTTATCGGCGGGCTCTGGGGCCAACGTCCTGACTTTC. Residues: CASSLSAGSGANVLTF. The gene calls are TRBV27 and TRBJ2-6; D may be TRBD2 (5 bases). The V gene's germline CDR1 is MNHEY and CDR2 SMNVEV (reference sequence). The CDR3 sequence is 16 residues long. Trimming removed 0 bases at V and 0 bases at J, with 6 bases between.

This clone was recorded only once. The chain has TRBV6-5 and TRBJ2-1; maybe TRBD2 (6 bases). The CDR3 has 13 amino acids. Germline CDR1 is MNHEY and CDR2 is SVGAGI. Trimming cost V 7 bases and J 6 bases, with 13 bases left between them. The chain's CDR3 is CASTRGLFNEQFF. CDR3 sequence (DNA): TGTGCCAGCACGCGGGGACTCTTCAATGAGCAGTTCTTC.

The J gene is TRBJ1-1, the V gene TRBV5-4; tentatively, D is TRBD1 (6 bases). The V gene lost 0 bases and the J gene lost 4 bases, with 16 bases spanning the gap. The CDR3 is 16 residues long. Germline loops: CDR1 SGHNT, CDR2 YYREEE (reference sequence). The CDR3 nucleotides read TGTGCCAGCAGCTTGGCGGGGCAGGGGTGGGGCACTGAAGCTTTCTTT. Translating it yields CASSLAGQGWGTEAFF. Combining the CDR3 with reference TRBV5-4 and TRBJ1-1 gives the whole variable domain ETGVTQSPTHLIKTRGQQVTLRCSSQSGHNTVSWYQQALGQGPQFIFQYYREEENGRGNFPPRFSGLQFPNYSSELNVNALELDDSALYLCASSLAGQGWGTEAFFGQGTRLTVV.

The J gene is TRBJ1-2, the V gene TRBV7-9, with D unresolved. V gave up 5 bases and J gave up 4 bases, with 8 bases separating them. CDR1 and CDR2 from the germline V gene are SEHNR and FQNEAQ (reference sequence). This CDR3 contains 12 residues. CDR3 amino acids: CASSKHFYGYTF. CDR3 nucleotides: TGTGCCAGCAGCAAGCACTTCTATGGCTACACCTTC.

The rearrangement uses TRBV7-3 and TRBJ2-1, with 9 bases identical to TRBD1. V shed 5 bases, J shed 9 bases, and the junction held 8 bases outside the gene matches. There are 14 residues in the CDR3. Germline V gives CDR1 SGHTA, CDR2 FQGTGA. CDR3 residues: CASSLTGGSSEQFF. The CDR3 DNA reads TGTGCCAGCAGCCTCACAGGGGGCTCTTCTGAGCAGTTCTTC.

The rearrangement links TRBV19 to TRBJ1-1; D might be TRBD1 (5 bases). CDR1 and CDR2 (germline): LNHDA, SQIVND (reference sequence). Trimming left V 4 bases short and J 4 bases short, with 10 bases between. CDR3 length: 13 amino acids. The CDR3 bases are TGTGCCAGTAGTACCCAGGGAAGCACTGAAGCTTTCTTT. Encoded protein: CASSTQGSTEAFF.

The chain combines TRBV6-5 with TRBJ2-7, with 7 bases matching TRBD2. V lost 10 bases, J lost 12 bases, and 12 bases stayed unmatched. Germline loops: CDR1 MNHEY, CDR2 SVGAGI. CDR3 length: 11 amino acids. The CDR3 sequence is CATGGSRPTYF. CDR3 bases: TGTGCCACGGGAGGATCAAGGCCCACGTACTTC.

The genes are TRBV7-9 and TRBJ1-2; D is uncertain. CDR1 and CDR2 (germline): SEHNR, FQNEAQ (reference sequence). The CDR3 covers 14 residues. V lost 3 bases and J lost 2, with 10 bases in between. Here the CDR3 reads CASSFGRRNYGYTF. CDR3 coding DNA: TGTGCCAGCAGCTTTGGTCGGAGAAACTATGGCTACACCTTC.

The rearrangement uses TRBV25-1 and TRBJ1-2, with TRBD1 as a possible D gene (5 bases). This CDR3 is 13 amino acids long. Between the trimmed V and J ends, which lost 10 bases and 1 base, there was a span of 13 bases. Germline assignment: CDR1 MGHDK and CDR2 SYGVNS. CDR3 coding DNA: TGTGCCACCGGGGGGGGAATTAACTATGGCTACACCTTC. This sequence encodes CATGGGINYGYTF.

This chain connects TRBV5-1 to TRBJ2-3; 8 bases match TRBD2. CDR1 and CDR2 (germline): SGHRS, YFSETQ. The CDR3 has 16 amino acids. V gave up 4 bases and J gave up 4 bases; unmatched junction bases: 11. The CDR3 reads CASSHQGPGGADTQYF. Here the CDR3 DNA reads TGCGCCAGCAGCCATCAGGGGCCCGGGGGGGCAGATACGCAGTATTTT.

The chain is built from TRBV18 and TRBJ2-1, with D perhaps matching TRBD2 (6 bases). The germline gives CDR1 KGHSH, CDR2 LQKENI. The CDR3 length is 14 residues. The V end lost 3 bases, the J end lost 9 bases, and 15 bases lay between the germline ends. The CDR3 here is CASSPSAGTGEQFF. Written as DNA, the CDR3 is TGTGCCAGCTCACCGTCAGCGGGTACCGGTGAGCAGTTCTTC.

The rearrangement joins TRBV7-8 to TRBJ1-1; D might be TRBD1 (6 bases). The CDR3 is 13 amino acids. CDR1 is SGHVS, CDR2 FQNEAQ, per germline. Trimming left V 7 bases short and J 2 bases short, with 11 bases between. CDR3 sequence: CASKLDRNTEAFF. The CDR3, as DNA: TGTGCCAGCAAGCTGGACAGAAACACTGAAGCTTTCTTT.

V usage is TRBV10-1 and J usage is TRBJ2-2; no clear D. V lost 6 bases to trimming and J lost 6 bases, with 8 bases between them. Germline V lookup: CDR1 WNHNN, CDR2 SYGVQD (reference sequence). This CDR3 is built from 12 residues. DNA for the CDR3: TGCGCCAGCAGCCACGGTCCCGGGGAGCTGTTTTTT. It yields the protein CASSHGPGELFF.

This chain joins TRBV2 and TRBJ2-1, with TRBD2 identical over 13 bases. J was trimmed by 8 bases and V by 6 bases; bases with no gene match: 7. The CDR3 extends over 15 amino acids. Germline CDR1 reads SNHLY; CDR2 reads FYNNEI. CDR3 sequence: CASRELAGGPYEQFF. As DNA, the CDR3 is TGTGCCAGCAGGGAACTAGCGGGAGGGCCATATGAGCAGTTCTTC.

A few counts support this clone. The chain combines TRBV4-2 with TRBJ2-5; tentative D call: TRBD2 (5 bases). Trimming took 2 bases from V and 2 from J, leaving 12 bases between them. The germline V gene has CDR1 LGHNA and CDR2 YNFKEQ. The CDR3 extends over 15 amino acids. CDR3 coding DNA: TGTGCCAGCAGCCAATGGAACGGGGTTCAAGAGACCCAGTACTTC. This encodes CASSQWNGVQETQYF.

This chain connects TRBV5-5 to TRBJ2-7, with D possibly matching TRBD2 (5 bases). The CDR3 covers 14 residues. V was pared by 0 bases and J by 3 bases, with 10 bases between. Per germline, CDR1 SGHKS and CDR2 YYEKEE (reference sequence). DNA for the CDR3: TGTGCCAGCAGCTTGGCGGGGTCTTTCTACGAGCAGTACTTC. Translating it yields CASSLAGSFYEQYF.

V gene TRBV7-9 combines with J gene TRBJ2-7, with 8 bases fitting TRBD2. The CDR3 totals 14 residues. Trimming cost V 3 bases and J 7 bases; bases outside gene matches: 8. CDR1 SEHNR and CDR2 FQNEAQ come from the germline V gene (reference sequence). The CDR3 loop reads CASSLEGLVSEQYF. In DNA, the CDR3 is TGTGCCAGCAGCTTGGAGGGACTAGTGAGTGAGCAGTACTTC.

This rearrangement joins TRBV5-1 to TRBJ1-1, with TRBD1 identical over 7 bases. From germline, CDR1 is SGHRS and CDR2 YFSETQ. V shed 4 bases and J 3 bases; nucleotides not matched to a gene: 12. There are 16 residues in the CDR3. The DNA of the CDR3 is TGCGCCAGCAGCAAACTACCCGACAGGGAGTACACTGAAGCTTTCTTT. It codes for CASSKLPDREYTEAFF. Complete variable domain (other parts from reference TRBV5-1 and TRBJ1-1): KAGVTQTPRYLIKTRGQQVTLSCSPISGHRSVSWYQQTPGQGLQFLFEYFSETQRNKGNFPGRFSGRQFSNSRSEMNVSTLELGDSALYLCASSKLPDREYTEAFFGQGTRLTVV.

The chain carries TRBV5-1 and TRBJ2-1; 9 nucleotides agree with TRBD2. The V and J ends lost 0 bases and 7 bases, in that order; junction bases with no gene match: 17. The CDR3 is 19 amino acids. Germline-derived CDR1 and CDR2 are SGHRS and YFSETQ. The CDR3 protein is CASSLVAGGPNGPKNEQFF. In DNA form, the CDR3 reads TGCGCCAGCAGCTTGGTTGCGGGAGGGCCTAATGGCCCCAAAAATGAGCAGTTCTTC.

The V gene is TRBV7-9, the J gene TRBJ2-3; 7 nucleotides agree with TRBD2. Germline CDR1 and CDR2: SEHNR and FQNEAQ (reference sequence). V lost 5 bases and J lost 2; bases outside the gene matches: 4. The CDR3 has 14 amino acids. CDR3 loop: CASSPRGVTDTQYF. CDR3 nucleotides: TGTGCCAGCAGCCCACGGGGGGTCACAGATACGCAGTATTTT.

The chain uses TRBV2 and TRBJ2-5; no definite D call. The V end lost 4 bases, the J end lost 7 bases, and 16 bases lay between the germline ends. CDR3 length: 14 amino acids. Germline CDR1 is SNHLY and CDR2 is FYNNEI. CDR3 coding DNA: TGTGCCAGCAGTGGGGCAATTCGAGAAGGGACCCAGTACTTC. Translated, it gives CASSGAIREGTQYF. The complete variable domain, with remaining parts taken from reference TRBV2 and TRBJ2-5, reads EPEVTQTPSHQVTQMGQEVILRCVPISNHLYFYWYRQILGQKVEFLVSFYNNEISEKSEIFDDQFSVERPDGSNFTLKIRSTKLEDSAMYFCASSGAIREGTQYFGPGTRLLVL.

The chain couples TRBV6-1 to TRBJ2-4; D is perhaps TRBD1 (5 bases). CDR3 length: 14 amino acids. Trimming shortened V by 7 bases and J by 0 bases, and 10 bases separated the two germline ends. From germline, CDR1 is MNHNS and CDR2 SASEGT. This chain's CDR3 is CASNTGLAKNIQYF. CDR3 coding DNA: TGTGCCAGCAATACAGGTTTAGCCAAAAACATTCAGTACTTC.